The rows below give T cell receptor beta chains drawn from one sample of a study of response to subunit inactivated influenza vaccine. TCRdb recomputed calls from the RT-PCR reads with MiXCR, one row per CDR3 protein. The sample yields a few hundred thousand distinct CDR3 sequences, roughly 15% seen once. This sample comprised PBMCs from blood, obtained 11 to 12 days after vaccination. The receptor set was obtained from a man aged 45-65 years who received an inactivated influenza vaccine. Both conserved end residues are part of each CDR3. Each record gives: V gene, D gene, CDR3 length, clone size, J gene, CDR3 DNA, CDR3 protein. A D gene is named only where the DNA matches it firmly. The size field is filled for only some rows; it gives once, few, many or a size class.

V gene: TRBV20-1; D gene: TRBD1; CDR3 length: 15; clone size: .; J gene: TRBJ2-7; CDR3 DNA: TGCAGTGCTAGAACGGGCAGGGGGCCTCCCTACGAGCAGTACTTC; CDR3 protein: CSARTGRGPPYEQYF
V gene: TRBV7-9; D gene: .; CDR3 length: 14; clone size: few; J gene: TRBJ1-2; CDR3 DNA: TGTGCCAGCAGCTTAGCAGAAGCTAACTATGGCTACACCTTC; CDR3 protein: CASSLAEANYGYTF
V gene: TRBV2; D gene: .; CDR3 length: 15; clone size: .; J gene: TRBJ2-3; CDR3 DNA: TGTGCCAGCAGTGTCGAACGGGCAGGCGCAGATACGCAGTATTTT; CDR3 protein: CASSVERAGADTQYF
V gene: TRBV7-2; D gene: TRBD1; CDR3 length: 15; clone size: .; J gene: TRBJ2-7; CDR3 DNA: TGTGCCAGCAGCTTCACGACAGGGGGCCCATACGAGCAGTACTTC; CDR3 protein: CASSFTTGGPYEQYF
V gene: TRBV15; D gene: TRBD1; CDR3 length: 15; clone size: few; J gene: TRBJ2-7; CDR3 DNA: TGTGCCACCAGCAGACTAAGACAGGGAGACTACGAGCAGTACTTC; CDR3 protein: CATSRLRQGDYEQYF
V gene: TRBV6-5; D gene: TRBD1; CDR3 length: 12; clone size: few; J gene: TRBJ2-5; CDR3 DNA: TGTGCCAGCAGTTCCGGTTCAGGACAGGTTGGGTTC; CDR3 protein: CASSSGSGQVGF
V gene: TRBV9; D gene: TRBD2; CDR3 length: 17; clone size: few; J gene: TRBJ2-1; CDR3 DNA: TGTGCCAGCAGCGTAGGGGGGGGGACTAGCGGGATGAATGAGCAGTTCTTC; CDR3 protein: CASSVGGGTSGMNEQFF
V gene: TRBV7-8; D gene: .; CDR3 length: 17; clone size: many; J gene: TRBJ2-7; CDR3 DNA: TGTGCCAGCAGCTTAGTAGGGAGGACTACGAGCTCCTACGAGCAGTACTTC; CDR3 protein: CASSLVGRTTSSYEQYF
V gene: TRBV27; D gene: .; CDR3 length: 15; clone size: few; J gene: TRBJ2-3; CDR3 DNA: TGTGCCAGCAGTTTGTCGCGGTATCCCGGAGATACGCAGTATTTT; CDR3 protein: CASSLSRYPGDTQYF
V gene: TRBV5-6; D gene: .; CDR3 length: 16; clone size: many; J gene: TRBJ2-5; CDR3 DNA: TGTGCCAGCAGCTTTCGGTCTTGGCGGGGACAAGAGACCCAGTACTTC; CDR3 protein: CASSFRSWRGQETQYF
V gene: TRBV2; D gene: TRBD1; CDR3 length: 15; clone size: many; J gene: TRBJ2-2; CDR3 DNA: TGTGCCAGCATTCGGACAGGGACGGACACCGGGGAGCTGTTTTTT; CDR3 protein: CASIRTGTDTGELFF
V gene: TRBV10-2; D gene: .; CDR3 length: 15; clone size: .; J gene: TRBJ2-2; CDR3 DNA: TGCGCCAGCAGTGAAACTCGGGGGCCCACCGGGGAGCTGTTTTTT; CDR3 protein: CASSETRGPTGELFF
V gene: TRBV20-1; D gene: TRBD2; CDR3 length: 15; clone size: .; J gene: TRBJ2-1; CDR3 DNA: TGCAGTGCTAGGGCGCAGCGGGAGGGGTACAATGAGCAGTTCTTC; CDR3 protein: CSARAQREGYNEQFF
V gene: TRBV2; D gene: TRBD2; CDR3 length: 12; clone size: few; J gene: TRBJ2-7; CDR3 DNA: TGTGCCAGCATCGGACTAGCGAGAGAGCAGTACTTC; CDR3 protein: CASIGLAREQYF
V gene: TRBV5-1; D gene: TRBD1; CDR3 length: 16; clone size: many; J gene: TRBJ2-2; CDR3 DNA: TGCGCCAGCAGCCAACAGGGGACGTCGAACACCGGGGAGCTGTTTTTT; CDR3 protein: CASSQQGTSNTGELFF
V gene: TRBV3-1; D gene: .; CDR3 length: 15; clone size: .; J gene: TRBJ2-3; CDR3 DNA: TGTGCCAGCAGCAAAGGATATAAGCGGCCGGATACGCAGTATTTT; CDR3 protein: CASSKGYKRPDTQYF
V gene: TRBV7-9; D gene: .; CDR3 length: 12; clone size: many; J gene: TRBJ2-7; CDR3 DNA: TGTGCCAGCAGCGGACAAAGTTACGAGCAGTACTTC; CDR3 protein: CASSGQSYEQYF
V gene: TRBV7-2; D gene: TRBD1; CDR3 length: 16; clone size: .; J gene: TRBJ2-7; CDR3 DNA: TGTGCCAGCAGCTTACGGACGGGACAGGGGGCCCCGGAGCAGTACTTC; CDR3 protein: CASSLRTGQGAPEQYF
V gene: TRBV5-1; D gene: .; CDR3 length: 15; clone size: many; J gene: TRBJ2-5; CDR3 DNA: TGCGCCAGCAGCCAAACGGGCCAACCAGGCGAGACCCAGTACTTC; CDR3 protein: CASSQTGQPGETQYF
V gene: TRBV10-3; D gene: .; CDR3 length: 15; clone size: .; J gene: TRBJ2-7; CDR3 DNA: TGTGCCATCAGTGAGTCGCTGACGACCCTCTACGAGCAGTACTTC; CDR3 protein: CAISESLTTLYEQYF
V gene: TRBV11-2; D gene: .; CDR3 length: 18; clone size: .; J gene: TRBJ2-3; CDR3 DNA: TGTGCCAGCAGCTTACCCCTCCGCCAGCGACGAACCCCAGATACGCAGTATTTT; CDR3 protein: CASSLPLRQRRTPDTQYF
V gene: TRBV4-1; D gene: .; CDR3 length: 17; clone size: .; J gene: TRBJ2-2; CDR3 DNA: TGCGCCAGCAGCCAAGATGTGACCAGGGTGAGGACCGGGGAGCTGTTTTTT; CDR3 protein: CASSQDVTRVRTGELFF
V gene: TRBV6-1; D gene: TRBD2; CDR3 length: 14; clone size: few; J gene: TRBJ2-4; CDR3 DNA: TGTGCCAGCAGTCTGACCCTAGCGGTAAACATTCAGTACTTC; CDR3 protein: CASSLTLAVNIQYF
V gene: TRBV4-2; D gene: TRBD2; CDR3 length: 16; clone size: few; J gene: TRBJ2-7; CDR3 DNA: TGTGCCAGCAGCCAAGAGAATATAGCGGGGTCCTACGAGCAGTACTTC; CDR3 protein: CASSQENIAGSYEQYF
V gene: TRBV4-3; D gene: .; CDR3 length: 15; clone size: .; J gene: TRBJ2-7; CDR3 DNA: TGCGCCAGCAGCCAAGATCACAGTTACTTCGGCGAGCAGTACTTC; CDR3 protein: CASSQDHSYFGEQYF
V gene: TRBV6-5; D gene: .; CDR3 length: 16; clone size: few; J gene: TRBJ2-7; CDR3 DNA: TGTGCCAGCAGTTACAGCAAGCGCACCCCCACCTACGAGCAGTACTTC; CDR3 protein: CASSYSKRTPTYEQYF
V gene: TRBV7-9; D gene: .; CDR3 length: 17; clone size: many; J gene: TRBJ2-4; CDR3 DNA: TGTGCCAGCAGCTTAGTCCCAAGAAAATCAAAAAAAAACATTCAGTACTTC; CDR3 protein: CASSLVPRKSKKNIQYF
V gene: TRBV20-1; D gene: .; CDR3 length: 10; clone size: .; J gene: TRBJ2-7; CDR3 DNA: TGCAGTACAGGGTCCATCGAGCAGTACTTC; CDR3 protein: CSTGSIEQYF
V gene: TRBV29-1; D gene: TRBD1; CDR3 length: 14; clone size: .; J gene: TRBJ2-5; CDR3 DNA: TGCAGCGTTCTTCGGCAGGGGGTAGCGAAGACCCAGTACTTC; CDR3 protein: CSVLRQGVAKTQYF
V gene: TRBV3-1; D gene: TRBD2; CDR3 length: 16; clone size: few; J gene: TRBJ2-3; CDR3 DNA: TGTGCCAGCAGCCAAGGACTAGCGGGATCGGGCGATACGCAGTATTTT; CDR3 protein: CASSQGLAGSGDTQYF
V gene: TRBV5-1; D gene: TRBD1; CDR3 length: 17; clone size: .; J gene: TRBJ1-6; CDR3 DNA: TGCGCCAGCAGCCCGAGGGACAGGGTCGCCTATAATTCACCCCTCCACTTT; CDR3 protein: CASSPRDRVAYNSPLHF
V gene: TRBV6-5; D gene: .; CDR3 length: 16; clone size: .; J gene: TRBJ2-7; CDR3 DNA: TGTGCCAGCAGTTCAATGGGGACCCTCCTCCTTTACGAGCAGTACTTC; CDR3 protein: CASSSMGTLLLYEQYF
V gene: TRBV4-2; D gene: .; CDR3 length: 13; clone size: .; J gene: TRBJ2-3; CDR3 DNA: TGTGCCAGCAGCCAAGTTCAGGCAGATACGCAGTATTTT; CDR3 protein: CASSQVQADTQYF
V gene: TRBV29-1; D gene: .; CDR3 length: 14; clone size: few; J gene: TRBJ1-5; CDR3 DNA: TGCAGCGTGGGTGTCGCGGACCCCAATCAGCCCCAGCATTTT; CDR3 protein: CSVGVADPNQPQHF
V gene: TRBV11-2; D gene: .; CDR3 length: 14; clone size: .; J gene: TRBJ2-1; CDR3 DNA: TGTGCCAGCAGCTTAATAGTGGTCTCCCCTAGACAGTTCTTC; CDR3 protein: CASSLIVVSPRQFF
V gene: TRBV14; D gene: TRBD2; CDR3 length: 15; clone size: few; J gene: TRBJ2-2; CDR3 DNA: TGTGCCAGCAGCAGCGGGACCCAGAACACCGGGGAGCTGTTTTTT; CDR3 protein: CASSSGTQNTGELFF
V gene: TRBV5-1; D gene: .; CDR3 length: 17; clone size: .; J gene: TRBJ2-3; CDR3 DNA: TGCGCCAGCAGCCTTTCGGGGACTTCCCGGAGCACAGATACGCAGTATTTT; CDR3 protein: CASSLSGTSRSTDTQYF
V gene: TRBV12-3/TRBV12-4; D gene: TRBD1; CDR3 length: 15; clone size: .; J gene: TRBJ1-1; CDR3 DNA: TGTGCCAGCAGCCGGGACAGGGGGCGATTCACTGAAGCTTTCTTT; CDR3 protein: CASSRDRGRFTEAFF
V gene: TRBV12-3/TRBV12-4; D gene: TRBD1; CDR3 length: 14; clone size: .; J gene: TRBJ1-4; CDR3 DNA: TGTGCCAGCAGAACCGGGACAGGGACGGAAAAACTGTTTTTT; CDR3 protein: CASRTGTGTEKLFF
V gene: TRBV20-1; D gene: .; CDR3 length: 13; clone size: few; J gene: TRBJ1-1; CDR3 DNA: TGCAGTGCTAGAGATGGGGACAAAGCTGAAGCTTTCTTT; CDR3 protein: CSARDGDKAEAFF
V gene: TRBV3-1; D gene: TRBD1; CDR3 length: 15; clone size: few; J gene: TRBJ2-2; CDR3 DNA: TGTGCCAGCAGCCATACAGGGGTGCGGACCGGGGAGCTGTTTTTT; CDR3 protein: CASSHTGVRTGELFF
V gene: TRBV12-3/TRBV12-4; D gene: TRBD1; CDR3 length: 18; clone size: few; J gene: TRBJ2-3; CDR3 DNA: TGTGCCAGCAGTTCCGCTAAGACAGGGTTGTGGGTCCCAGATACGCAGTATTTT; CDR3 protein: CASSSAKTGLWVPDTQYF
V gene: TRBV13; D gene: .; CDR3 length: 15; clone size: few; J gene: TRBJ2-3; CDR3 DNA: TGTGCCAGCAGTCCGGACCTAAACCCTTCAGATACGCAGTATTTT; CDR3 protein: CASSPDLNPSDTQYF
V gene: TRBV5-1; D gene: TRBD1; CDR3 length: 14; clone size: many; J gene: TRBJ1-1; CDR3 DNA: TGCGCCAGCAGCTCCGGGACAGGGCCCACTGAAGCTTTCTTT; CDR3 protein: CASSSGTGPTEAFF
V gene: TRBV3-1; D gene: .; CDR3 length: 14; clone size: few; J gene: TRBJ2-2; CDR3 DNA: TGTGCCAGCAGCCAAGCCCCGGGCACCGGGGAGCTGTTTTTT; CDR3 protein: CASSQAPGTGELFF
V gene: TRBV11-2; D gene: TRBD2; CDR3 length: 16; clone size: few; J gene: TRBJ2-7; CDR3 DNA: TGTGCCAGCAGCTTAGGCCTAGCGGGACTGACCTACGAGCAGTACTTC; CDR3 protein: CASSLGLAGLTYEQYF
V gene: TRBV9; D gene: .; CDR3 length: 15; clone size: few; J gene: TRBJ2-7; CDR3 DNA: TGTGCCAGCAGCGTAAGCGGGACAGCTATTTACGAGCAGTACTTC; CDR3 protein: CASSVSGTAIYEQYF
V gene: TRBV5-1; D gene: .; CDR3 length: 12; clone size: .; J gene: TRBJ2-3; CDR3 DNA: TGCGCCAGCAGCTTGGCCACGAATACGCAGTATTTT; CDR3 protein: CASSLATNTQYF
V gene: TRBV2; D gene: .; CDR3 length: 14; clone size: few; J gene: TRBJ1-3; CDR3 DNA: TGTGCCAGCAGTGATACGAGCGCTGGAAACACCATATATTTT; CDR3 protein: CASSDTSAGNTIYF
V gene: TRBV12-3/TRBV12-4; D gene: .; CDR3 length: 14; clone size: many; J gene: TRBJ2-1; CDR3 DNA: TGTGCCAGCAGTTTACCGCAGGGGAACAATGAGCAGTTCTTC; CDR3 protein: CASSLPQGNNEQFF
V gene: TRBV20-1; D gene: .; CDR3 length: 15; clone size: few; J gene: TRBJ2-1; CDR3 DNA: TGCAGTGCTAGACCCTCCGGACTCCCCTACAATGAGCAGTTCTTC; CDR3 protein: CSARPSGLPYNEQFF